What follows are 6 T cell receptor beta chains derived from one specimen sequenced in a study of T cell responses to AZD1222 COVID-19 vaccine. The repertoire was sequenced with immunoSEQ multiplex PCR; TCRdb's copy has only in-frame clones and lacks some. The sample contains fewer than 150,000 clones, approximately 94% of which appear only once. Sequences were derived from peripheral blood, sampled 28 days after the second AZD1222 dose. Source of these receptors: an adult who received the AZD1222 COVID-19 vaccine.

V and J are TRBV5-4 and TRBJ1-1; 8 nucleotides agree with TRBD1. V was clipped by 4 bases and J by 3 bases; unmatched bases: 2. Per the germline V gene, CDR1 is SGHNT and CDR2 is YYREEE (reference sequence). This CDR3 has 13 amino acids. CDR3 region: CASSPQGDTEAFF. The CDR3, as DNA: TGTGCCAGCAGCCCACAGGGGGACACTGAAGCTTTCTTT.

The chain employs TRBV5-1 and TRBJ1-2, with a tentative D call TRBD1 (6 bases). V was clipped by 2 bases and J by 0 bases, with 11 bases between them. Germline V gives CDR1 SGHRS, CDR2 YFSETQ. This CDR3 is 15 amino acids long. The CDR3 sequence is CASSLGTLSNYGYTF. Here the CDR3 DNA reads TGCGCCAGCAGCTTAGGGACACTTTCTAACTATGGCTACACCTTC.

The rearrangement links TRBV6-6 to TRBJ2-5; 10 bases align to TRBD1. Unmatched junction bases numbered 4, after V lost 6 bases and J lost 3 bases. The CDR3 extends over 14 amino acids. Per the germline V gene, CDR1 is MNHNY and CDR2 is SVGAGI (reference sequence). CDR3 DNA: TGTGCCAGCAGGACAGGGGGCGCCGAAGAGACCCAGTACTTC. The encoded protein is CASRTGGAEETQYF.

V is TRBV1 and J is TRBJ1-6; the tabulated D call, TRBD1, remains unverified against the DNA. TRBV1 is a pseudogene. This CDR3 has 17 residues. CDR3 nucleotide sequence: TGCACCAGCAGCCAAGATGGGGAAGACAGGATTAATTCACCCCTCCACTTT. Protein product: CTSSQDGEDRINSPLHF.

This clone showed up just once. The chain links TRBV4-3 to TRBJ2-3, with D possibly matching TRBD2 (7 bases). V dropped 4 bases and J dropped 1 base, with 21 bases sitting between them. This CDR3 region has 18 residues. Germline CDR1 is LGHNA and CDR2 is YSLEER. The CDR3 region has the DNA TGCGCCAGCAGCCGCATCCTCAATGGGGGGGGCGGCACAGATACGCAGTATTTT. Amino acids: CASSRILNGGGGTDTQYF.

In its sample, this clone was seen once. This rearrangement joins TRBV6-6 to TRBJ2-1; D ambiguous. V lost 6 bases, J lost 7 bases, and 19 bases lay in between. The CDR3 sequence is 15 residues long. The germline V gene encodes CDR1 MNHNY and CDR2 SVGAGI (reference sequence). The CDR3 loop reads CASSYLDGLMNEQFF. For the CDR3, the DNA is TGTGCCAGCAGCTATCTAGATGGCCTTATGAATGAGCAGTTCTTC.